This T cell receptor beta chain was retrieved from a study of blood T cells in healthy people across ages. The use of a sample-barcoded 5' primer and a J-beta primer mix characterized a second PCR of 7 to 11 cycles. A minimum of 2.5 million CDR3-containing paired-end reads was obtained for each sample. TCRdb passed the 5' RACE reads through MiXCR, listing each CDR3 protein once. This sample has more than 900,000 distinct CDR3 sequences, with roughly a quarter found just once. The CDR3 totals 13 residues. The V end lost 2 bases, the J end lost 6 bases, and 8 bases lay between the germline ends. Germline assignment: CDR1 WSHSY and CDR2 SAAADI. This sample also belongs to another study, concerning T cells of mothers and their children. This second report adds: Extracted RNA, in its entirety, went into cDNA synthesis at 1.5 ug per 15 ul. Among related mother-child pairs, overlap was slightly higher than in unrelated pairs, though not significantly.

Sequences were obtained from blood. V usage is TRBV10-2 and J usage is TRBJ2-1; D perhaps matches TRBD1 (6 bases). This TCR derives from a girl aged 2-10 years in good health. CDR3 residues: CASSETGSNEQFF. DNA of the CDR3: TGCGCCAGCAGTGAGACAGGGAGCAATGAGCAGTTCTTC.